The following is a T cell receptor beta chain sequence with its context. This CDR3 is built from 15 residues. V shed 6 bases, J shed 8 bases, and the junction held 11 bases outside the gene matches. The V gene's germline CDR1 is MNHEY and CDR2 SVGAGI. The sample comes from a study of cytomegalovirus exposure and HLA in healthy donors. The PCR made use of 60 Vbeta and 13 Jbeta primers. Clones were sequenced by immunoSEQ multiplex PCR, and TCRdb holds only the in-frame ones, with some missing. Of 250,000 to 300,000 clones detected, over 90% appear once; the ten largest clones hold roughly 1.5%. The TCR was taken from a girl aged 2-10 years in good health and CMV-seronegative. The sequenced material came from PBMCs. V is TRBV6-5 and J is TRBJ2-1, with TRBD1 identical over 9 bases. The CDR3 protein is CASSPDRGSVYEQFF. In nucleotides, the CDR3 is TGTGCCAGCAGCCCCGACAGGGGGTCTGTCTATGAGCAGTTCTTC.